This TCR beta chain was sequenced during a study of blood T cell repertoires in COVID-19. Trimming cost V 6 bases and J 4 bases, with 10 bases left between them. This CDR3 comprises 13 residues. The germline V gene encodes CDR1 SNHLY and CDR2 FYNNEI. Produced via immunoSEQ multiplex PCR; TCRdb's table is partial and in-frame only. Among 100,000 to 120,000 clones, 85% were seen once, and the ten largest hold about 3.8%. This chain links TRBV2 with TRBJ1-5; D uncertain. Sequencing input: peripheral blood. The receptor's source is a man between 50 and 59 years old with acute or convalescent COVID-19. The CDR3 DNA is TGTGCCAGCAGCGCTGACACTAATCAGCCCCAGCATTTT. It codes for CASSADTNQPQHF.